This TCR beta chain was identified in a study of early T cells in non-severe SARS-CoV-2 infection. Study at large: Unsorted whole blood bulk RNA was sequenced, with unpaired chains. Regarding the study as a whole: Database matching using VDJdb favored anti-spike CD8 responses, with private and CD4 specificities left missing.

This CDR3 comprises 13 residues. Trimming stripped 6 bases from V and 6 bases from J, with 11 bases between. CDR1 and CDR2 from the germline V gene are MNHEY and SVGEGT. Regarding this clonotype: Its antigen is still unknown.

Tagging with unique molecular identifiers was applied to individual cDNA molecules. In TCRdb, the 5' RACE reads were re-called with MiXCR into one record per CDR3 protein. Of just under 60,000 distinct CDR3 sequences in the sample, 8% to 9% were seen once. The clonotype comes from an adult who was a healthcare worker with PCR-confirmed SARS-CoV-2 infection or an uninfected control (not recorded which). Input material: whole blood. The chain couples TRBV6-2 or TRBV6-3 to TRBJ2-2; D might be TRBD2 (6 bases). The CDR3 is CASRRDGSGELFF. CDR3 sequence (DNA): TGTGCCAGCAGGCGGGACGGGTCCGGGGAGCTGTTTTTT.